This T cell receptor beta chain was documented in a study of shared clonotypes between healthy human individuals. General study results and limits: Estimated clonotype richness was generally higher in naive than memory subsets.

This clone is a singleton in its sample. Its antigen is not identified. The naive CD8 fraction comprised CD45RO-negative cells positively selected for CCR7 and excluded terminally differentiated effector memory CD45RA+ cells. Genomic DNA (from each subset) was split evenly across several immunoSEQ plates. Authors' methods: Junction-only sequences without quality scores were provided by ImmunoSEQ, so filtering was different. Produced via immunoSEQ multiplex PCR; TCRdb's table is partial and in-frame only. V, J and clone size derive from that table, while D and trimming were established from the DNA sequence. The sample lists 2 million to 2.5 million clones, about 93% occurring once. The receptor was isolated from a man younger than 35 in good health. Some clones in this sample may be carry-over from other donors' samples. Material for sequencing was naive CD8+ T cells from PBMCs.

The CDR3: CASSVVRVAGELFF. The CDR3 region has the DNA TGTGCCAGCAGCGTAGTTAGGGTGGCCGGGGAGCTGTTTTTT. The V and J genes are TRBV9 and TRBJ2-2; D remains ambiguous. CDR1 and CDR2 (germline): SGDLS, YYNGEE. The CDR3 length is 14 residues. The V gene lost 0 bases and the J gene lost 6 bases, with 9 bases spanning the gap. Filled out from reference TRBV9 and TRBJ2-2, the complete variable domain reads DSGVTQTPKHLITATGQRVTLRCSPRSGDLSVYWYQQSLDQGLQFLIQYYNGEERAKGNILERFSAQQFPDLHSELNLSSLELGDSALYFCASSVVRVAGELFFGEGSRLTVL.